A selection of T cell receptor beta chains follows, all from one sample in a study of blood T cell repertoires in COVID-19. Measured with immunoSEQ multiplex PCR; TCRdb has only the in-frame clones, and not every one. Of around 300,000 clones in the sample, 88% were seen once. Material: PBMCs or T cells enriched from blood (not recorded which). These receptors were collected from a woman in her 50s who had recovered from COVID-19. Each CDR3 is given with its conserved first and last residue. The D gene is left open where the match is weak. Some rows mark clone size as missing; the rest say once, few, many or name a class of expanded clone.

TRBJ1-3,TRBV6-2/TRBV6-3,.,17,.,TGTGCCAGCAGCAAGGACCCCCGACAGGTCGCTGGAAACACCATATATTTT,CASSKDPRQVAGNTIYF
TRBJ1-4,TRBV28,.,15,.,TGTGCCAGCAGCAAAATCAGGGTAGGAAATGAAAAACTGTTTTTT,CASSKIRVGNEKLFF
TRBJ2-2,TRBV7-3,.,17,.,TGTGCCAGCAGCTTATTACCGGGACAATCACCTGGAGGGGAGCTGTTTTTT,CASSLLPGQSPGGELFF
TRBJ1-6,TRBV6-5,.,15,.,TGTGCCAGCGGACCAGGGGCTGACTATAATTCACCCCTCCACTTT,CASGPGADYNSPLHF
TRBJ2-5,TRBV7-2,TRBD2,15,.,TGTGCCAGCATTAATAGCGGGGCCCTAGGGGAGACCCAGTACTTC,CASINSGALGETQYF
TRBJ1-1,TRBV3-1/TRBV3-2,.,13,.,TGTGCCAGCAGCCAAGCCGGGATAACAAAAGCTTTCTTT,CASSQAGITKAFF
TRBJ2-4,TRBV5-1,.,16,once,TGCGCCAGCAGCTTGGGCGGGGTGGGGTATGTAAACATTCAGTACTTC,CASSLGGVGYVNIQYF
TRBJ2-7,TRBV2,TRBD2,14,once,TGTGCCAGCAGTGAGGGAGCGGGAGGCTACGAGCAGTACTTC,CASSEGAGGYEQYF
TRBJ1-2,TRBV7-2,.,16,.,TGTGCCAGCAGCGTGGGTCAGGGCAGAACTAACTATGGCTACACCTTC,CASSVGQGRTNYGYTF
TRBJ2-3,TRBV7-9,TRBD2,14,.,TGTGCCAGCAGCTTAGAACTAGCGGGGGATACGCAGTATTTT,CASSLELAGDTQYF
TRBJ1-1,TRBV7-8,.,13,.,TGTGCCAGCAGCTTAGTTCCACCAGGTGAAGCTTTCTTT,CASSLVPPGEAFF
TRBJ2-6,TRBV7-2,.,16,.,TGTGCCAGCAGCCCCTACCTCGGCTCTGGGGCCAACGTCCTGACTTTC,CASSPYLGSGANVLTF
TRBJ2-5,TRBV27,TRBD1,16,.,TGTGCCAGCAGTTTATATACAGGGGCTTACCAAGAGACCCAGTACTTC,CASSLYTGAYQETQYF
TRBJ1-2,TRBV25-1,TRBD1,13,.,TGTGCCAGCCAAGGACAGGGTGACTATGGCTACACCTTC,CASQGQGDYGYTF
TRBJ2-2,TRBV27,TRBD1,14,.,TGTGCCAGCAGGTTGGGACAGGGGAACGGGGAGCTGTTTTTT,CASRLGQGNGELFF
TRBJ1-1,TRBV28,.,12,.,TGTGCCAGCAGTTTAGGCGGGGCGACAGCTTTCTTT,CASSLGGATAFF
TRBJ1-2,TRBV18,TRBD1,18,.,TGTGCCAGCTCAAAGGAAAAAATCGACAGGGGGCGCAGCTATGGCTACACCTTC,CASSKEKIDRGRSYGYTF
TRBJ2-1,TRBV30,TRBD1,13,.,TGTGCCTGGATTTCTTGGCGGACAGGTGAGCAGTTCTTC,CAWISWRTGEQFF
TRBJ1-6,TRBV6-5,.,15,.,TGTGCCAGCAGTTACATAAACTCCTATAATTCACCCCTCCACTTT,CASSYINSYNSPLHF
TRBJ2-1,TRBV3-1/TRBV3-2,.,15,once,TGTGCCAGCAGCCAAGAACTAGCTGTACACAATGAGCAGTTCTTC,CASSQELAVHNEQFF
TRBJ1-2,TRBV5-1,.,12,.,TGCGCCAGCAGCTTCGGGAACTATGGCTACACCTTC,CASSFGNYGYTF
TRBJ2-3,TRBV11-3,TRBD1,20,.,TGTGCCAGCAGCTTAGCATTCGGGGACAGGAACTATGTTAGCACAGATACGCAGTATTTT,CASSLAFGDRNYVSTDTQYF
TRBJ2-1,TRBV10-1,TRBD2,17,.,TGCGCCAGCAGTGAGTCCTCGCTAGCGGGAGGGCGAAATGAGCAGTTCTTC,CASSESSLAGGRNEQFF
TRBJ1-6,TRBV6-5,TRBD1,14,.,TGTGCCAGCAGTTACCGGCAGGGGGATTCACCCCTCCACTTT,CASSYRQGDSPLHF
TRBJ2-3,TRBV11-3,TRBD1,15,.,TGTGCCAGCAGCCAGGGACAGGGGGCTTCAGATACGCAGTATTTT,CASSQGQGASDTQYF
TRBJ2-7,TRBV9,TRBD1,14,.,TGTGCCAGCAGCGAGGCTAGGGACAGCTACGAGCAGTACTTC,CASSEARDSYEQYF
TRBJ1-5,TRBV19,.,16,.,TGTGCCAGTAGTCTGAATCAGGGTCGGAGCAATCAGCCCCAGCATTTT,CASSLNQGRSNQPQHF
TRBJ1-3,TRBV19,.,14,.,TGTGCCAGTAGTATGGCAGACACTGGAAACACCATATATTTT,CASSMADTGNTIYF
TRBJ2-3,TRBV5-1,.,13,once,TGCGCCAGCAGCTTGGGTACGAGAGATACGCAGTATTTT,CASSLGTRDTQYF
TRBJ2-5,TRBV18,TRBD2,13,.,TGTGCCAGCTCACCGGGACTACAAGAGACCCAGTACTTC,CASSPGLQETQYF
TRBJ2-7,TRBV5-1,.,12,.,TGCGCCAGCAGTTTACAGGGCTACGAGCAGTACTTC,CASSLQGYEQYF
TRBJ2-1,TRBV5-5,TRBD2,17,.,TGTGCCAGCAGCTTGGCCTCTCGGACTAGCGGGAGCAATGAGCAGTTCTTC,CASSLASRTSGSNEQFF
TRBJ1-5,TRBV7-9,.,13,few,TGTGCCAGCAGCTCTACAGTCGCTCAGCCCCAGCATTTT,CASSSTVAQPQHF
TRBJ1-1,TRBV7-6,.,14,.,TGTGCCAGCAGCTTACAGGGTCTTAACACTGAAGCTTTCTTT,CASSLQGLNTEAFF
TRBJ1-4,TRBV28,.,15,.,TGTGCCAGCAACCTACACAGGGCTCGGGGAGAAAAACTGTTTTTT,CASNLHRARGEKLFF
TRBJ1-5,TRBV7-3,.,13,.,TGTGCCAGCAGCTTAAAACAGAATCAGCCCCAGCATTTT,CASSLKQNQPQHF
TRBJ2-6,TRBV28,.,15,.,TGTGCCAGCAGTTCGACTGTTTCTGGGGCCAACGTCCTGACTTTC,CASSSTVSGANVLTF
TRBJ1-5,TRBV14,TRBD1,15,.,TGTGCCAGCAGCCAAGCACAGGGGGCCGGTCAGCCCCAGCATTTT,CASSQAQGAGQPQHF
TRBJ1-4,TRBV2,TRBD1,14,.,TGTGCCAGCACTGACCAGGGGGTCGGAGAAAAACTGTTTTTT,CASTDQGVGEKLFF
TRBJ1-1,TRBV7-8,.,15,.,TGTGCCAGCAGCCTACGAGGCACATTGAACACTGAAGCTTTCTTT,CASSLRGTLNTEAFF
TRBJ2-5,TRBV10-3,.,14,few,TGTGCCATCAGTGGTACAGCCCAAGGAGAGACCCAGTACTTC,CAISGTAQGETQYF
TRBJ1-3,TRBV9,TRBD1,18,.,TGTGCCAGCAGCGTAGGGCCCGGGACAGGGGGCTCTGGAAACACCATATATTTT,CASSVGPGTGGSGNTIYF
TRBJ1-5,TRBV5-8,TRBD1,14,.,TGTGCCAGCAGCGGGACCAGGGGGTTGCAGCCCCAGCATTTT,CASSGTRGLQPQHF
TRBJ2-1,TRBV24-1,.,12,once,TGTGCCACGCCGGGACTTTACAATGAGCAGTTCTTC,CATPGLYNEQFF
TRBJ2-5,TRBV7-7,TRBD2,15,.,TGTGCTAGCAGCACGACTAGCGGCGTCCAAGAGACCCAGTACTTC,CASSTTSGVQETQYF
TRBJ1-6,TRBV12-2,.,15,.,TGTGCAGTACCTCTCTCGAGCTCCTATAATTCACCCCTCCACTTT,CAVPLSSSYNSPLHF
TRBJ1-1,TRBV20-1,.,12,.,TGCAGTGCTAGTGACAGGCCCACTGAAGCTTTCTTT,CSASDRPTEAFF
TRBJ1-3,TRBV4-3,.,15,few,TGCGCCAGCAGCCAAGAGGCGGGGGCTGGAAACACCATATATTTT,CASSQEAGAGNTIYF
TRBJ2-5,TRBV2,TRBD2,14,few,TGTGCCAGCGGAAGGGCGGGAGCGGGGGAGACCCAGTACTTC,CASGRAGAGETQYF
TRBJ1-1,TRBV6-5,.,13,.,TGTGCCAGCAAACTAGGTAGGGCCACTGAAGCTTTCTTT,CASKLGRATEAFF
TRBJ2-5,TRBV21-1,.,15,.,TGTGCCAGCAGCCCATACCCGGGAATTCAGGAGACCCAGTACTTC,CASSPYPGIQETQYF
TRBJ1-2,TRBV5-1,TRBD1,15,once,TGCGCCAGCAGCTCAGGACAGGGGGCAAAATATGGCTACACCTTC,CASSSGQGAKYGYTF
TRBJ2-5,TRBV15,TRBD1,14,.,TGTGCCACCAGCCTAGCTGGGACAGGGTCGGCCCAGTACTTC,CATSLAGTGSAQYF